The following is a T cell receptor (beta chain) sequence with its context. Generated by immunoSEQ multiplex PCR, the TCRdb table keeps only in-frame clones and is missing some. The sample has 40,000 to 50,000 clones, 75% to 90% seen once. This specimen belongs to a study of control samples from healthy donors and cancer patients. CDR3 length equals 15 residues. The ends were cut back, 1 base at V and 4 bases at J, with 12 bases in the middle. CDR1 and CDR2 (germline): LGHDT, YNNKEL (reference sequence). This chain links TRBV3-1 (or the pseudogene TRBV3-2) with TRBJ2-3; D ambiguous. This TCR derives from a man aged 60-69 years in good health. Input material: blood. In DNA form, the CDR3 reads TGTGCCAGCAGCCAAGCGGTACCTCCCTCAGATACGCAGTATTTT. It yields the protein CASSQAVPPSDTQYF.